The next 28 T cell receptor beta chains were all read from a single sample in a study of identical twins. TCRdb fed the 5' RACE reads into MiXCR, producing one record per CDR3 protein. Of 200,000 to 250,000 distinct CDR3 sequences in the sample, approximately 7.1% were seen once. These data are also associated with another study on T cells expressing NK-cell markers.

The material sequenced was CD8+ T cells sorted from blood. The source is a woman aged 18 to 35 in good health.

This clonotype was detected only a few times. The chain has TRBV27 and TRBJ2-7; 7 nucleotides align to TRBD1. CDR3 size: 15 residues. The V segment lost 4 bases and the J segment 2 bases; nucleotides outside the gene matches: 8. Germline V gives CDR1 MNHEY, CDR2 SMNVEV (reference sequence). CDR3 nucleotide sequence: TGTGCCAGCAGTTCGGGACAGATCCCCCCCTACGAGCAGTACTTC. Its protein product is CASSSGQIPPYEQYF.

This clonotype has a handful of counts. V and J are TRBV2 and TRBJ2-3; D possibly corresponds to TRBD2 (6 bases). The germline V gene has CDR1 SNHLY and CDR2 FYNNEI. The CDR3 is made up of 13 amino acids. V gave up 7 bases and J gave up 3 bases, with 11 bases separating them. DNA for the CDR3: TGTGCCAGCATGTTTGCGGGGACAGATACGCAGTATTTT. This sequence encodes CASMFAGTDTQYF.

The rearrangement uses TRBV30 and TRBJ1-1; tentative D call: TRBD1 (5 bases). Trimming cost V 4 bases and J 0 bases, with 9 bases left between them. The V gene's germline CDR1 is GTSNPN and CDR2 SVGIG (reference sequence). This CDR3 has 13 residues. CDR3 DNA sequence: TGTGCCTGGATGACGGGGGTGAACACTGAAGCTTTCTTT. Encoded protein: CAWMTGVNTEAFF.

This clonotype has only a few counts. The genes are TRBV29-1 and TRBJ2-7; TRBD2 agrees at 11 bases. CDR3 length: 16 amino acids. Germline trimming cut 5 bases from V and 0 bases from J; bases unmatched to any gene: 9. Germline CDR1 is SQVTM and CDR2 is ANQGSEA. In nucleotides, the CDR3 is TGCAGCGTTTGGACTAGCGGGCCAAAAAGCTCCTACGAGCAGTACTTC. As protein: CSVWTSGPKSSYEQYF.

This clonotype was detected ten times or more. The J gene is TRBJ1-5, the V gene TRBV15; no definite D call. CDR3 size: 15 residues. The germline gives CDR1 LNHNV, CDR2 YYDKDF (reference sequence). V was clipped by 0 bases and J by 0 bases, with 6 bases between them. CDR3 region: CATSRDYGSNQPQHF. In DNA form, the CDR3 reads TGTGCCACCAGCAGAGATTATGGTAGCAATCAGCCCCAGCATTTT.

This clonotype was seen repeatedly, ten times or more. The chain uses TRBV10-3 and TRBJ2-5; D may correspond to TRBD1 or TRBD2 (5 bases each). The CDR3 runs 14 residues. V was cut by 8 bases and J by 5 bases, with 18 bases left in between. Germline V CDR1 and CDR2: ENHRY, SYGVKD. CDR3 sequence reads: CAIRSTGTGETQYF. CDR3 DNA sequence: TGTGCCATCCGATCCACCGGGACCGGGGAGACCCAGTACTTC.

This clonotype was detected only a few times. The V gene is TRBV4-3, the J gene TRBJ2-5; D might be TRBD1 or TRBD2, each matching 6 bases. This CDR3 spans 14 amino acids. V was trimmed by 5 bases and J by 5 bases, leaving 15 bases between them. Germline lookup yields CDR1 LGHNA and CDR2 YSLEER. CDR3 nucleotides: TGCGCCAGCAGCTACATGGGGGGCGGTGAGACCCAGTACTTC. As protein: CASSYMGGGETQYF.

This clonotype has a handful of counts. The chain couples TRBV6-5 to TRBJ2-2; D possibly corresponds to TRBD2 (6 bases). CDR1 is MNHEY and CDR2 is SVGAGI in the germline V gene. With 5 bases removed from V and 3 bases from J, the gap between germline ends came to 13 bases. This CDR3 is built from 15 residues. Here the CDR3 DNA reads TGTGCCAGCAGTCACGGGACTCCTTACACCGGGGAGCTGTTTTTT. Encoded protein: CASSHGTPYTGELFF.

This clonotype has just a few counts. The V and J genes are TRBV13 and TRBJ2-7; D tentatively reads TRBD1 or TRBD2 (5 bases each). Between the trimmed V and J ends, which lost 3 bases and 6 bases, there was a span of 18 bases. The germline gives CDR1 PRHDT, CDR2 FYEKMQ (reference sequence). The CDR3 sequence is 15 residues long. The CDR3 DNA is TGTGCCAGCAGCTTTCTCGGGACCACTGTCCCCGAGCAGTACTTC. Residues: CASSFLGTTVPEQYF.

The chain links TRBV7-2 to TRBJ2-3, with D uncertain. V lost 6 bases, J lost 3 bases, and 7 bases lay in between. The germline V gene encodes CDR1 SGHTA and CDR2 FQGNSA. The CDR3 totals 12 residues. The CDR3 DNA reads TGTGCCAGCAGAACCCTAACAGATACGCAGTATTTT. Protein product: CASRTLTDTQYF.

This clonotype was seen ten or more times. The chain joins TRBV7-9 to TRBJ1-5; the D gene is possibly TRBD1 (5 bases). The CDR3 length is 15 residues. The V end lost 4 bases, the J end lost 6 bases, and 16 bases lay between the germline ends. Germline V CDR1 and CDR2: SEHNR, FQNEAQ (reference sequence). The CDR3 DNA follows: TGTGCCAGCAGCTCCCCGGGAGGGGACGCTCAGCCCCAGCATTTT. Its translation: CASSSPGGDAQPQHF.

This clonotype appeared a few times. The chain employs TRBV27 and TRBJ2-7, with 7 nucleotides matching TRBD1. This CDR3 has 15 amino acids. Germline V gives CDR1 MNHEY, CDR2 SMNVEV (reference sequence). The junction had 15 bases not matched to a gene; V was cut back by 6 bases and J by 7 bases. The CDR3 coding sequence is TGTGCCAGCAGCAGTTTCGGGACAGAGAAGGAAGAGCAGTACTTC. Its protein product is CASSSFGTEKEEQYF.

CDR3 in DNA: TGTGCCAGCAGCCAGCGGGACTCCATTGAGCAGTTCTTC. This sequence encodes CASSQRDSIEQFF. This rearrangement joins TRBV14 to TRBJ2-1, with a weak D call TRBD2 (6 bases). This CDR3 has 13 residues. Germline assignment: CDR1 SGHDN and CDR2 FVKESK. Trimming stripped 3 bases from V and 9 bases from J, with 12 bases between.

This clonotype was seen only a few times. The J gene is TRBJ1-2, the V gene TRBV20-1; D is undetermined. The CDR3 contains 11 residues. The V gene's germline CDR1 is DFQATT and CDR2 SNEGSKA (reference sequence). Between the trimmed V and J ends, which lost 6 bases and 5 bases, there was a span of 10 bases. This CDR3 reads CSAEAPYGYTF. In nucleotides, the CDR3 is TGCAGTGCCGAGGCACCTTATGGCTACACCTTC.

The chain is built from TRBV27 and TRBJ2-7, with D perhaps matching TRBD1 or TRBD2 (5 bases each). Trimming removed 5 bases from V and 6 bases from J, with 17 bases in between. CDR1 and CDR2 (germline): MNHEY, SMNVEV (reference sequence). This CDR3 spans 14 amino acids. Here the CDR3 DNA reads TGTGCCAGCAGTCTCCAGGGCGGGCTGAGCGAGCAGTACTTC. The encoded protein is CASSLQGGLSEQYF.

The genes are TRBV5-5 and TRBJ1-5, with a weak D call TRBD1 (6 bases). The CDR3 is made up of 14 amino acids. Germline CDR1 is SGHKS and CDR2 is YYEKEE (reference sequence). V gave up 4 bases and J gave up 5 bases, with 13 bases separating them. This CDR3 is CASSRTGADQPQHF. As DNA, the CDR3 is TGTGCCAGCAGCCGGACGGGGGCTGATCAGCCCCAGCATTTT.

The V call is TRBV12-3 or TRBV12-4, the J call TRBJ2-3; 7 nucleotides match TRBD2. The CDR3 has 14 amino acids. The V gene end was trimmed by 9 bases and the J gene end by 0 bases; junction bases not matched to a gene: 6. CDR3 sequence reads: CARRASGSTDTQYF. For the CDR3, the DNA is TGTGCCAGGCGGGCTAGCGGTAGCACAGATACGCAGTATTTT.

At least ten counts were recorded for this clonotype. The chain's CDR3 is CASSGREASYNEQFF. The DNA for the CDR3 is TGTGCCAGCAGTGGGCGGGAGGCCTCCTACAATGAGCAGTTCTTC. The chain couples TRBV27 to TRBJ2-1; TRBD2 aligns across 8 bases. Germline values: CDR1 MNHEY, CDR2 SMNVEV (reference sequence). This CDR3 has 15 residues. V was pared by 5 bases and J by 0 bases, with 3 bases of the junction left unmatched.

This clonotype was observed a few times. The rearrangement links TRBV7-9 to TRBJ2-7, with TRBD1 matching over 7 bases. V was clipped by 4 bases and J by 1 base; unmatched bases: 4. Germline lookup yields CDR1 SEHNR and CDR2 FQNEAQ (reference sequence). The CDR3 is 14 amino acids. This CDR3 is CASSSPGQSYEQYF. As DNA, the CDR3 is TGTGCCAGCAGCTCACCGGGACAGTCCTACGAGCAGTACTTC.

This chain joins TRBV29-1 and TRBJ2-2; 11 bases fit TRBD1. Per germline, CDR1 SQVTM and CDR2 ANQGSEA. This CDR3 comprises 14 residues. V dropped 3 bases and J dropped 7; count of bases not matched to a gene: 4. The chain's CDR3 is CSVEDRGLGGELFF. In nucleotides, the CDR3 is TGCAGCGTTGAGGACAGGGGGCTCGGCGGGGAGCTGTTTTTT.

The V call is TRBV5-1, the J call TRBJ1-3; the D gene is possibly TRBD1 (5 bases). Germline V gene sequence: CDR1 SGHRS, CDR2 YFSETQ. V gave up 3 bases and J gave up 0 bases, with 10 bases separating them. CDR3 size: 15 residues. The DNA for the CDR3 is TGCGCCAGCAGCTGGGGGACTTCCTCTGGAAACACCATATATTTT. Amino acid sequence: CASSWGTSSGNTIYF.

This chain joins TRBV6-5 and TRBJ2-4; possibly TRBD1 for D (6 bases). CDR1 is MNHEY, CDR2 SVGAGI, per germline. Trimming pared 0 bases from V and 0 bases from J, leaving 18 bases between. This CDR3 is 19 amino acids long. The CDR3 DNA is TGTGCCAGCAGTTACTCGCAGAACGGGACACAACTAGCCAAAAACATTCAGTACTTC. It is translated as CASSYSQNGTQLAKNIQYF.

This clonotype showed up just a few times. The chain links TRBV4-3 to TRBJ1-5; the D gene is possibly TRBD1 (6 bases). Germline CDR1 and CDR2: LGHNA and YSLEER. The V gene lost 0 bases and the J gene lost 7 bases, with 10 bases spanning the gap. This CDR3 is built from 14 residues. CDR3 sequence (DNA): TGCGCCAGCAGCCAAGAGCGGGGGGCGCAGCCCCAGCATTTT. Its protein is CASSQERGAQPQHF.

This chain joins TRBV20-1 and TRBJ2-7; possible D gene TRBD2, 5 bases. The CDR3 spans 14 residues. The V gene lost 5 bases and the J gene lost 0 bases, with 14 bases spanning the gap. From germline, CDR1 is DFQATT and CDR2 SNEGSKA (reference sequence). The CDR3 bases are TGCAGTGCTTTCTGGACTGGTAGCTCCTACGAGCAGTACTTC. Its translation is CSAFWTGSSYEQYF.

This clonotype was counted ten times or more. The chain combines TRBV9 with TRBJ2-7, with 8 bases aligning to TRBD2. CDR3 length: 15 residues. Germline V gene lookup returns CDR1 SGDLS and CDR2 YYNGEE. The V and J ends lost 2 bases and 7 bases, in that order; junction bases with no gene match: 11. CDR3 amino acids: CASSVSSGSLGEQYF. The CDR3 nucleotides read TGTGCCAGCAGCGTTTCAAGCGGGAGTTTGGGGGAGCAGTACTTC.

J is TRBJ1-2 and V is TRBV2; D gene uncertain. The length of the CDR3 is 16 residues. The ends were cut back, 1 base at V and 4 bases at J, with 16 bases in the middle. Germline CDR1 is SNHLY and CDR2 is FYNNEI. This chain's CDR3 is CASSEDPGPLTYGYTF. CDR3 DNA sequence: TGTGCCAGCAGTGAAGACCCGGGCCCACTGACCTATGGCTACACCTTC.

V gene TRBV7-2 combines with J gene TRBJ2-2; D is perhaps TRBD2 (5 bases). This CDR3 comprises 14 residues. Looked up from germline, CDR1 is SGHTA and CDR2 is FQGNSA. V gave up 5 bases and J gave up 5 bases, with 12 bases separating them. The DNA of the CDR3 is TGTGCCAGCAGCCCCCCCCCGGGGACCGGGGAGCTGTTTTTT. Amino acid sequence: CASSPPPGTGELFF. Looking up the rest from reference TRBV7-2 and TRBJ2-2 gives the full variable domain: GAGVSQSPSNKVTEKGKDVELRCDPISGHTALYWYRQSLGQGLEFLIYFQGNSAPDKSGLPSDRFSAERTGGSVSTLTIQRTQQEDSAVYLCASSPPPGTGELFFGEGSRLTVL.

This clonotype has a count of ten or more. V and J are TRBV5-1 and TRBJ1-2; TRBD1 aligns across 7 bases. Trimming cost V 4 bases and J 3 bases; bases outside gene matches: 6. Germline V gene sequence: CDR1 SGHRS, CDR2 YFSETQ. The length of the CDR3 is 14 residues. The CDR3 region is CASSGGDRDYGYTF. CDR3 DNA sequence: TGCGCCAGCAGCGGGGGTGACAGGGACTATGGCTACACCTTC. Complete variable domain (other parts from reference TRBV5-1 and TRBJ1-2): KAGVTQTPRYLIKTRGQQVTLSCSPISGHRSVSWYQQTPGQGLQFLFEYFSETQRNKGNFPGRFSGRQFSNSRSEMNVSTLELGDSALYLCASSGGDRDYGYTFGSGTRLTVV.